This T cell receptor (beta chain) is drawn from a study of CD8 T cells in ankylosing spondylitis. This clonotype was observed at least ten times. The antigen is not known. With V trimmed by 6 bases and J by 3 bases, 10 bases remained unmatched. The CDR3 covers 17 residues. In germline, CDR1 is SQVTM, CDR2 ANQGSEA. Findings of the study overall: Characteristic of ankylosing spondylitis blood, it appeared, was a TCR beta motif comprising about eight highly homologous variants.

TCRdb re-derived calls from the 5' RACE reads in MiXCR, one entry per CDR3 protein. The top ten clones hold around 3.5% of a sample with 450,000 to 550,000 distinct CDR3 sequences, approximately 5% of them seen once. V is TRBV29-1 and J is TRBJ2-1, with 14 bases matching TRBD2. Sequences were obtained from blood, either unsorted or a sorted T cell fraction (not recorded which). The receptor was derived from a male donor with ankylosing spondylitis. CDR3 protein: CSVLPGTSGSRYNEQFF. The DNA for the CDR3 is TGCAGCGTCCTACCCGGGACTAGCGGGAGTCGCTACAATGAGCAGTTCTTC.